This T cell receptor beta chain derives from a study of CD8+ T cells in alopecia areata. Overall study: Tofacitinib administration persisted for 6 to 18 months, succeeded by 6 months off drug.

V was trimmed by 3 bases and J by 5 bases, leaving 14 bases between them. CDR1 is SEHNR and CDR2 is FQNEAQ in the germline V gene (reference sequence). This CDR3 comprises 14 residues. About this clone: The antigen remains unidentified.

Notes on the study in general: Unlike in mice, where it was clearer, TCR sharing across patients was less clear, possibly HLA-related. Scalp samples also yield sequences from resident alphabeta T cells of normal skin.

Reverse transcribed after extraction, RNA yielded cDNA as the sequencing template. Sequencing was performed with immunoSEQ multiplex PCR; in TCRdb, only in-frame clones are kept and a portion is missing. The sample includes about 150,000 clones, about 90% of them seen just once. Those with alopecia areata gave lesional scalp punch biopsies and peripheral blood. The chain recombines TRBV7-9 with TRBJ2-7; D may be TRBD1 (7 bases). The sample was CD8+ T cells sorted from blood, taken at week 0. This receptor was obtained from a human donor with alopecia areata. The CDR3: CASSFSGGGNEQYF. CDR3 nucleotides: TGTGCCAGCAGCTTTAGCGGAGGGGGCAACGAGCAGTACTTC.